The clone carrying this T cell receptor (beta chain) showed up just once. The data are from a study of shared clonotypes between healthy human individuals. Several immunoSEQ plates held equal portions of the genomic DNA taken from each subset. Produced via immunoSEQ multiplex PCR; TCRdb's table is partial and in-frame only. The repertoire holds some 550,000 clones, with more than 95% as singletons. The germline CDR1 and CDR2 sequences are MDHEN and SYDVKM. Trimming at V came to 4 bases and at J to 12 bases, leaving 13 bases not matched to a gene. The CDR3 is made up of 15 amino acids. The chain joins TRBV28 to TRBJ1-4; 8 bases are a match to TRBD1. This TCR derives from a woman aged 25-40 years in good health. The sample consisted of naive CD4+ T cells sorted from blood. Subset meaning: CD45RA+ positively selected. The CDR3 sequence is CASSSYRTGSGELFF. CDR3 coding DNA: TGTGCCAGCAGTTCATATCGGACAGGGTCGGGAGAACTGTTTTTT.